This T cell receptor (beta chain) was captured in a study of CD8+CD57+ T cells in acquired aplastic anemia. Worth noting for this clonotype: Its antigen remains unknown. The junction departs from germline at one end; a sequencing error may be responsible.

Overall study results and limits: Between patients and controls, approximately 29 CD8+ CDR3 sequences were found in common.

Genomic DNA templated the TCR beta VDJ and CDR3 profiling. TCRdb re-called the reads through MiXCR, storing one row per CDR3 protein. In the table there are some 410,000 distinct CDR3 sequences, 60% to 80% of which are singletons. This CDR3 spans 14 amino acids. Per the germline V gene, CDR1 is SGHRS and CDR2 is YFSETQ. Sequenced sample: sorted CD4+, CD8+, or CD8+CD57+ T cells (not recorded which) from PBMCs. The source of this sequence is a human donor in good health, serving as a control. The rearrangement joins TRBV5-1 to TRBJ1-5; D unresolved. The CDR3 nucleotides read TGTGCCAGCAGTTTGGTGGAGGTGTCTCAGCCCCAGCATTTT. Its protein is CASSLVEVSQPQHF.